This T cell receptor (beta chain) stems from a study of T cell repertoires in cytomegalovirus infection. About the study: A matching HLA type, together with CMV infection, was signaled by public TCR beta signatures.

Concerning this clonotype: Its antigen remains unknown.

V was clipped by 1 base and J by 2 bases, with 9 bases between them. Looked up from germline, CDR1 is LNHNV and CDR2 is YYDKDF (reference sequence). The CDR3 loop spans 14 amino acids. TCRdb reprocessed the reads via MiXCR and lists one record per CDR3 protein. Of fewer than 1,000,000 distinct CDR3 sequences in the sample, around a third were seen once. The study, taken as a whole, reports: The ex vivo response was dominated by HLA-C-restricted CMV-specific TCR beta clonotypes.

This chain connects TRBV15 to TRBJ2-7; TRBD2 might be the D (7 bases). This specimen was cultured CD8+ T cells from PBMCs, taken from culture after CMV antigen stimulation. The origin of this receptor is a human donor in good health (CMV status not recorded). Some clones in this sample may be carry-over from other donors' samples. CDR3 sequence reads: CATSRGGGAYEQYF. The DNA of the CDR3 is TGTGCCACCAGCAGAGGGGGGGGCGCCTACGAGCAGTACTTC.